Below, one TCR beta chain is given with its context. The study counted Cohort 3 donors as recovered given two negative PCRs, clearance, or symptom resolution. Authors' processing steps: Amplification with reference gene primers provided the estimates of nucleated cell counts. Repertoires were generated with immunoSEQ multiplex PCR, while TCRdb's copy carries only in-frame clones and drops some. For V, J and clone size, that table is used; D and trimming come from the DNA. The profile shows 200,000 to 250,000 clones, about 90% of them singletons. The data derive from a study of blood T cell repertoires in COVID-19. Study in general: Samples of COVID-19 (acute and convalescent) were obtained from the United States, Italy and Spain. PBMCs, B-cell-depleted T cells, or T cells were the source of the cDNA or gDNA that made up the material.

The specimen sequenced was PBMCs or T cells enriched from blood (not recorded which). This TCR derives from a man aged 25-45 years who had recovered from COVID-19.

CDR3: CASSMVLYGYTF. The CDR3 DNA reads as TGTGCCAGTAGTATGGTACTCTATGGCTACACCTTC. V gene TRBV19 combines with J gene TRBJ1-2, with D hard to call. CDR3 length equals 12 residues. Trimming took off 3 bases at V and 4 bases at J, with 6 bases between the two ends. The germline V gene has CDR1 LNHDA and CDR2 SQIVND (reference sequence).